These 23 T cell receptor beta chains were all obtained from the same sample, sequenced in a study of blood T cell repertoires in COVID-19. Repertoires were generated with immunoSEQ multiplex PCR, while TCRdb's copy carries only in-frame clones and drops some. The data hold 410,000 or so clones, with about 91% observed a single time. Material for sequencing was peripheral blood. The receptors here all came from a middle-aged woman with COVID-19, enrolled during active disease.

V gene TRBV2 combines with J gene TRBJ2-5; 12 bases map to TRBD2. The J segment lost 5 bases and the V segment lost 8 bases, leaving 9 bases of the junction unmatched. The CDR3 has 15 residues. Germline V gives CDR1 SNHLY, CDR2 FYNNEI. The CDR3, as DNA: TGTGCCAGCCTGGCTAGCGGGGGGGCCGGGGAGACCCAGTACTTC. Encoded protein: CASLASGGAGETQYF.

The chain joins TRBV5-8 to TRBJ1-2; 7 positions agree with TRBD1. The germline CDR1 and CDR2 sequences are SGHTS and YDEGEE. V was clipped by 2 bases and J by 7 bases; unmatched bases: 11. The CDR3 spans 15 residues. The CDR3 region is CASSFRTGLYGGYTF. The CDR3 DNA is TGTGCCAGCAGCTTTAGGACAGGCCTTTACGGTGGCTACACCTTC.

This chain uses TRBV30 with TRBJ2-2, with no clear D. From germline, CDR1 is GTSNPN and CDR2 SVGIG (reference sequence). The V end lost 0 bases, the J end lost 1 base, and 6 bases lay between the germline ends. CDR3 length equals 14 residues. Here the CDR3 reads CAWSVRVNTGELFF. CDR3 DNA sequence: TGTGCCTGGAGTGTACGGGTGAACACCGGGGAGCTGTTTTTT.

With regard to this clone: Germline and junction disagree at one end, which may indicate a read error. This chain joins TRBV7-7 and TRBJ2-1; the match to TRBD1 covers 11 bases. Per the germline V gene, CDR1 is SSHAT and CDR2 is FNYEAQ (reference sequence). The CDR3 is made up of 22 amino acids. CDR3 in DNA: TGTGCTAGCAGCTTAGAAGCGGCTGGACAGGGGGCTATGGCGGTGAGGCCCTGGGAGCAGTTCTTC. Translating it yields CASSLEAAGQGAMAVRPWEQFF.

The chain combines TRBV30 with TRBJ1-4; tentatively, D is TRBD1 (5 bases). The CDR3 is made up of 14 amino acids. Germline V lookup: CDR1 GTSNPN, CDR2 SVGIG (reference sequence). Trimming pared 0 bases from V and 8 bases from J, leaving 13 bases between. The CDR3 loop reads CAWSVLGPWEKLFF. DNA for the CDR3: TGTGCCTGGAGTGTATTGGGGCCTTGGGAAAAACTGTTTTTT.

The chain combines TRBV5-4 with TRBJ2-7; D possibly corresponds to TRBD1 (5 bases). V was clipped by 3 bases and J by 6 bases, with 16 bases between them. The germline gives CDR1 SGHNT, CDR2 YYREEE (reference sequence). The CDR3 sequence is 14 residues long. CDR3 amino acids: CASSSRRDLLEQYF. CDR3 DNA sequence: TGTGCCAGCAGCTCCCGCAGGGATCTCCTCGAGCAGTACTTC. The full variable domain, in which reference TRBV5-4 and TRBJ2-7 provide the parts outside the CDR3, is ETGVTQSPTHLIKTRGQQVTLRCSSQSGHNTVSWYQQALGQGPQFIFQYYREEENGRGNFPPRFSGLQFPNYSSELNVNALELDDSALYLCASSSRRDLLEQYFGPGTRLTVT.

CDR3 sequence (DNA): TGTGCCAGTAGACCTCACGGACAGTTCTATGGCTACACCTTC. Protein: CASRPHGQFYGYTF. The V and J genes are TRBV19 and TRBJ1-2; D is perhaps TRBD1 (6 bases). Germline CDR1 reads LNHDA; CDR2 reads SQIVND (reference sequence). The CDR3 covers 14 residues. Trimming cost V 6 bases and J 4 bases, with 15 bases left between them. The full variable domain, rest sourced from reference TRBV19 and TRBJ1-2, is DGGITQSPKYLFRKEGQNVTLSCEQNLNHDAMYWYRQDPGQGLRLIYYSQIVNDFQKGDIAEGYSVSREKKESFPLTVTSAQKNPTAFYLCASRPHGQFYGYTFGSGTRLTVV.

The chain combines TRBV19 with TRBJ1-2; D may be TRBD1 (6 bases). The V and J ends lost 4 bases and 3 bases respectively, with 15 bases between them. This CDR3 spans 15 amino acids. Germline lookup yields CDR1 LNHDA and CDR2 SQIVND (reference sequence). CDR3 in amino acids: CASSRGQTSYYGYTF. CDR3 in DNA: TGTGCCAGTAGTAGGGGACAAACGAGTTACTATGGCTACACCTTC.

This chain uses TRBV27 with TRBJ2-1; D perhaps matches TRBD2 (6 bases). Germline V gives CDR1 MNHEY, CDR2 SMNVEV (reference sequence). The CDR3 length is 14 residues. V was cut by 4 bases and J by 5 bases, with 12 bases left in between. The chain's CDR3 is CASSWGERHNEQFF. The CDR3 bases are TGTGCCAGCAGTTGGGGGGAGAGGCACAATGAGCAGTTCTTC.

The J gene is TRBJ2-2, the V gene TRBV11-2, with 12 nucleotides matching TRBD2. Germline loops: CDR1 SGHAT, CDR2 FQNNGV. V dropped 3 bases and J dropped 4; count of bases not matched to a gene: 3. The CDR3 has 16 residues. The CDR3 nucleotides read TGTGCCAGCAGCTTCCCGACTAGCGGGGGCACCGGGGAGCTGTTTTTT. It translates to CASSFPTSGGTGELFF.

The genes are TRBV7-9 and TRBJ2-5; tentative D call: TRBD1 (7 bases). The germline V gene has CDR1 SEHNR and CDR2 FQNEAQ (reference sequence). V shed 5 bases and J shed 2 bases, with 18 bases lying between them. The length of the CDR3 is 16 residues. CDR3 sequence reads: CASSPLSSGGQETQYF. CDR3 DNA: TGTGCCAGCAGCCCCCTGTCCTCAGGGGGGCAAGAGACCCAGTACTTC.

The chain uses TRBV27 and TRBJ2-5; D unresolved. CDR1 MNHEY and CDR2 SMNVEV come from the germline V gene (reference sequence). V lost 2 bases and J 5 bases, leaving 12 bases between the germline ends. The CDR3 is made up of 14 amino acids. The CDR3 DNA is TGTGCCAGCAGTTTAGCCGGCCTGGGCGAGACCCAGTACTTC. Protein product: CASSLAGLGETQYF.

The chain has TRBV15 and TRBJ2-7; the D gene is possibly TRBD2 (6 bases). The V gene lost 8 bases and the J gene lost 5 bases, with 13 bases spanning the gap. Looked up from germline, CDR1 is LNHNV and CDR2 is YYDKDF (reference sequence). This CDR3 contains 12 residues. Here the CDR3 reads CATLAGNHEQYF. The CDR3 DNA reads TGTGCCACCCTTGCGGGAAACCACGAGCAGTACTTC.

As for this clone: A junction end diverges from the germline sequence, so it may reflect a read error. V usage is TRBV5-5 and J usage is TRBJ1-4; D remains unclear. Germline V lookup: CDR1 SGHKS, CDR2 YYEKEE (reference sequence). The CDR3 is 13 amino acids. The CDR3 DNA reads TGTGCCAGCAGCTTACCGACTACTGAAAAACTGTTTTTT. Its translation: CASSLPTTEKLFF.

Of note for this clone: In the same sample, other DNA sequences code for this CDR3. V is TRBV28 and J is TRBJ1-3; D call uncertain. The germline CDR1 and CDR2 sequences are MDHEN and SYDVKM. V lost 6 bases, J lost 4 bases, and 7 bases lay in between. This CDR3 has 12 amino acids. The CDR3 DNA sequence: TGTGCCAGCAGCCCGCGCGGAAACACCATATATTTT. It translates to CASSPRGNTIYF.

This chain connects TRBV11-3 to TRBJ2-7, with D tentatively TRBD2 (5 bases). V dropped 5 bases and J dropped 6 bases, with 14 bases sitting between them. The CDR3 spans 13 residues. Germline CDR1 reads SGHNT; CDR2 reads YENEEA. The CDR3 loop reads CASSLLSGFEQYF. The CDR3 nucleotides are TGTGCCAGCAGCCTTCTCTCGGGGTTCGAGCAGTACTTC.

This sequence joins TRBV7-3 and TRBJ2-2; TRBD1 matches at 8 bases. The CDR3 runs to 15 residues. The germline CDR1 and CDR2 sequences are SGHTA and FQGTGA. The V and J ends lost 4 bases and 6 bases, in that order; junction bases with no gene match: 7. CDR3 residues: CASSSGAGGPGELFF. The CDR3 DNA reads TGTGCCAGCAGCTCAGGGGCAGGGGGCCCCGGGGAGCTGTTTTTT.

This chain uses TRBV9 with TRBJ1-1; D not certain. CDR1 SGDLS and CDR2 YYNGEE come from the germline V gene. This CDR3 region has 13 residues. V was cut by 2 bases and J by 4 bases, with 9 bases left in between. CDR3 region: CASSVSPGTEAFF. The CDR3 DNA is TGTGCCAGCAGCGTGTCCCCCGGCACTGAAGCTTTCTTT. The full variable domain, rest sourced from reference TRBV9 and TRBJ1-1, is DSGVTQTPKHLITATGQRVTLRCSPRSGDLSVYWYQQSLDQGLQFLIQYYNGEERAKGNILERFSAQQFPDLHSELNLSSLELGDSALYFCASSVSPGTEAFFGQGTRLTVV.

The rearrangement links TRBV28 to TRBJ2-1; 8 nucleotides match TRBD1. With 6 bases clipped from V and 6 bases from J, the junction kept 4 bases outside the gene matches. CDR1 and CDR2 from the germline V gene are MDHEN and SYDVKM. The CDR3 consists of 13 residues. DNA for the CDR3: TGTGCCAGCAGGACAGGGGTCGGCAATGAGCAGTTCTTC. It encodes CASRTGVGNEQFF.

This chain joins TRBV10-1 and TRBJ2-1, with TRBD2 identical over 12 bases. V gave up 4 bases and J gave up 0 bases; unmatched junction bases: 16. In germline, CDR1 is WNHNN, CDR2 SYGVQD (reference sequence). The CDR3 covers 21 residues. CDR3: CASSVTLRLAGAGLSYNEQFF. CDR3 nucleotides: TGCGCCAGCAGTGTCACCCTAAGACTAGCGGGGGCCGGTCTCTCCTACAATGAGCAGTTCTTC.

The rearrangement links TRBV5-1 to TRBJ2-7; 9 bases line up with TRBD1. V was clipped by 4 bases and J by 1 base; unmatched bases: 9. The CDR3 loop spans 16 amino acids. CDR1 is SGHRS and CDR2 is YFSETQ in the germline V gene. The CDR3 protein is CASSPYRDRESYEQYF. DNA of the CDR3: TGCGCCAGCAGCCCTTACCGGGACAGGGAATCCTACGAGCAGTACTTC.

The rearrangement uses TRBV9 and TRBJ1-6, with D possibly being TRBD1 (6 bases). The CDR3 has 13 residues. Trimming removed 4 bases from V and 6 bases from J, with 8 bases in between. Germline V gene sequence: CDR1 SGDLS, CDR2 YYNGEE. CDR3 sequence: CASSSGANSPLHF. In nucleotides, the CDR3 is TGTGCCAGCAGCTCAGGGGCTAATTCACCCCTCCACTTT.

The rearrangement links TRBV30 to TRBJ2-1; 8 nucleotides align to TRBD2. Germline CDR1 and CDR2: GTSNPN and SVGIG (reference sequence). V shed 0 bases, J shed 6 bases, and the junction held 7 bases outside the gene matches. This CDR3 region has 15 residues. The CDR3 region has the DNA TGTGCCTGGAGTGTTGATAGCGGGATGATCAATGAGCAGTTCTTC. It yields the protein CAWSVDSGMINEQFF. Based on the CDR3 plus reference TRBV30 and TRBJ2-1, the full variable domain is SQTIHQWPATLVQPVGSPLSLECTVEGTSNPNLYWYRQAAGRGLQLLFYSVGIGQISSEVPQNLSASRPQDRQFILSSKKLLLSDSGFYLCAWSVDSGMINEQFFGPGTRLTVL.